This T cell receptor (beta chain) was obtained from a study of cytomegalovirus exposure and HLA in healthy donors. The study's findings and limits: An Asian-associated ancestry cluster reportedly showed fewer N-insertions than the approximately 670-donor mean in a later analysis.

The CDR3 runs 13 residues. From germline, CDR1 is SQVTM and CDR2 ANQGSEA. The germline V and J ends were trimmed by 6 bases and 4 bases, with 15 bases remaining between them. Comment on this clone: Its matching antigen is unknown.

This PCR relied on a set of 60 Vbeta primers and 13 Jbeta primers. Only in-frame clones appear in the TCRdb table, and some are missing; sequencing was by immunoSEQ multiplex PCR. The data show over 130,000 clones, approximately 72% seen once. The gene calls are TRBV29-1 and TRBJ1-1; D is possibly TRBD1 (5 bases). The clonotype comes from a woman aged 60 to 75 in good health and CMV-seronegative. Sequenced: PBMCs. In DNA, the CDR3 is TGCAGCGTGACGCAGGGAGGTAGCACTGAAGCTTTCTTT. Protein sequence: CSVTQGGSTEAFF.